One and the same sample provided the 13 T cell receptor beta chains below, sequenced in a study of blood T cell repertoires in COVID-19. Some clones are missing from TCRdb's copy, which holds only in-frame ones; the method was immunoSEQ multiplex PCR. The table has over 200,000 clones, roughly 80% seen once. Sequenced: PBMCs or T cells enriched from blood (not recorded which). The receptors here all came from a man aged 55 to 69 who had recovered from COVID-19.

The rearrangement uses TRBV7-8 and TRBJ1-6, with a possible D match to TRBD1 (5 bases). The CDR3 sequence is 15 residues long. Germline lookup yields CDR1 SGHVS and CDR2 FQNEAQ. Trimming shortened V by 0 bases and J by 7 bases, and 10 bases separated the two germline ends. CDR3 DNA sequence: TGTGCCAGCAGCTTAGCGGCCGGGGGGAATTCACCCCTCCACTTT. Translating it yields CASSLAAGGNSPLHF.

This chain uses TRBV7-9 with TRBJ1-1, with TRBD1 matching 10 bases. The CDR3 consists of 16 residues. With 5 bases clipped from V and 0 bases from J, the junction kept 6 bases outside the gene matches. The germline V gene has CDR1 SEHNR and CDR2 FQNEAQ (reference sequence). CDR3 in DNA: TGTGCCAGCAGCAAAGGACAGGGGGGGATGAACACTGAAGCTTTCTTT. This sequence encodes CASSKGQGGMNTEAFF.

The count of this clone is one. The chain couples TRBV4-1 to TRBJ1-5; 7 bases match TRBD1. The CDR3 contains 18 residues. The germline V gene has CDR1 MGHRA and CDR2 YSYEKL. Trimming cost V 4 bases and J 5 bases; bases outside gene matches: 17. CDR3 residues: CASSPDPPLGQGDQPQHF. CDR3 bases: TGCGCCAGCAGCCCCGATCCACCTCTTGGTCAGGGGGATCAGCCCCAGCATTTT.

The chain combines TRBV3-1 (or the pseudogene TRBV3-2) with TRBJ2-7, with D perhaps matching TRBD1 (5 bases). Germline V lookup: CDR1 LGHDT, CDR2 YNNKEL (reference sequence). V lost 2 bases, J lost 5 bases, and 10 bases lay in between. This CDR3 spans 13 amino acids. In nucleotides, the CDR3 is TGTGCCAGCAGCCAAAGGGGTACTCACGAGCAGTACTTC. Translating gives CASSQRGTHEQYF.

This clone was observed a handful of times. This chain links TRBV7-9 with TRBJ2-2, with TRBD1 as a possible D gene (5 bases). Germline V gene sequence: CDR1 SEHNR, CDR2 FQNEAQ (reference sequence). The CDR3 extends over 16 amino acids. Trimming stripped 9 bases from V and 0 bases from J, with 17 bases between. CDR3 in amino acids: CASHHGGAANTGELFF. In nucleotides, the CDR3 is TGTGCCAGTCACCACGGTGGGGCCGCGAACACCGGGGAGCTGTTTTTT.

The chain joins TRBV6-5 to TRBJ1-4, with D possibly being TRBD1 (6 bases). The CDR3 totals 15 residues. In germline, CDR1 is MNHEY, CDR2 SVGAGI. V dropped 0 bases and J dropped 4 bases, with 9 bases sitting between them. CDR3 protein: CASSYSGTINEKLFF. CDR3 sequence (DNA): TGTGCCAGCAGTTACTCAGGGACAATTAATGAAAAACTGTTTTTT.

The chain has TRBV27 and TRBJ2-3, with 7 bases that match TRBD1. The CDR3 consists of 15 residues. Per germline, CDR1 MNHEY and CDR2 SMNVEV (reference sequence). J gave up 3 bases and V 5 bases, and 8 bases lay outside the gene matches. The CDR3 region has the DNA TGTGCCAGCAGTCTACAGGGGATCAGGACAGATACGCAGTATTTT. This encodes CASSLQGIRTDTQYF.

This clone occurred many times. The chain is built from TRBV2 and TRBJ1-2; D not resolved. The V end lost 4 bases, the J end lost 2 bases, and 14 bases lay between the germline ends. The V gene's germline CDR1 is SNHLY and CDR2 FYNNEI. This CDR3 spans 15 amino acids. The CDR3 coding sequence is TGTGCCAGCAGTGTTTCTGGGCAGTTCAACTATGGCTACACCTTC. Encoded protein: CASSVSGQFNYGYTF.

The chain employs TRBV5-5 and TRBJ1-2; TRBD1 is a possible D gene (6 bases). The V gene's germline CDR1 is SGHKS and CDR2 YYEKEE (reference sequence). The length of the CDR3 is 14 residues. The germline V and J ends were trimmed by 0 bases and 4 bases, with 10 bases remaining between them. CDR3 amino acids: CASSLDRASYGYTF. The CDR3 DNA reads as TGTGCCAGCAGCTTGGACAGGGCCTCCTATGGCTACACCTTC.

The chain carries TRBV6-5 and TRBJ2-1; no clear D gene. Germline CDR1 MNHEY, CDR2 SVGAGI. Trimming shortened V by 0 bases and J by 0 bases, and 6 bases separated the two germline ends. This CDR3 contains 15 residues. CDR3 protein: CASSYSRHSYNEQFF. The DNA for the CDR3 is TGTGCCAGCAGTTACTCGCGCCACTCCTACAATGAGCAGTTCTTC.

The J gene is TRBJ2-3, the V gene TRBV4-2; 15 bases map to TRBD2. V shed 5 bases and J 4 bases; nucleotides not matched to a gene: 13. The germline gives CDR1 LGHNA, CDR2 YNFKEQ. The CDR3 has 19 residues. CDR3 bases: TGTGCCAGCAGCAAGAATCCGGGACTAGCGGGGGGATTGGCAGATACGCAGTATTTT. Protein product: CASSKNPGLAGGLADTQYF.

This clone has just one count. V usage is TRBV2 and J usage is TRBJ1-3; weak D call: TRBD1 (6 bases). The V gene's germline CDR1 is SNHLY and CDR2 FYNNEI. The CDR3 runs to 14 residues. Between the trimmed V and J ends, which lost 6 bases and 3 bases, there was a span of 12 bases. The CDR3 DNA reads as TGTGCCAGCAGCTTAGGACAGTATGGAAACACCATATATTTT. This gives the protein CASSLGQYGNTIYF.

The rearrangement joins TRBV25-1 to TRBJ2-7; D is perhaps TRBD1 (6 bases). Trimming shortened V by 4 bases and J by 2 bases, and 15 bases separated the two germline ends. Germline CDR1 is MGHDK and CDR2 is SYGVNS. The CDR3 loop spans 15 amino acids. In nucleotides, the CDR3 is TGTGCCAGCAGTGCGACCGGGACAAAAGCCTACGAGCAGTACTTC. The encoded protein is CASSATGTKAYEQYF.